This TCR beta chain was captured by sequencing in a study of cytomegalovirus exposure and HLA in healthy donors. Germline lookup yields CDR1 KGHSH and CDR2 LQKENI. V trimming: 3 bases; J trimming: 1 base; junction bases outside the gene matches: 5. The CDR3 runs 16 residues. It was with 60 Vbeta and 13 Jbeta primers that the PCR ran. Using immunoSEQ multiplex PCR, the repertoire was profiled, and TCRdb retains in-frame clones only, with some absent. The sample table includes around 74,000 clones. What was sequenced was PBMCs. The sequence derives from a man in his forties or fifties in good health and CMV-seropositive. This rearrangement joins TRBV18 to TRBJ2-1; 8 positions match TRBD1. Here the CDR3 DNA reads TGTGCCAGCTCACCGTTCGGGACAGGATCCTACAATGAGCAGTTCTTC. Translation: CASSPFGTGSYNEQFF.